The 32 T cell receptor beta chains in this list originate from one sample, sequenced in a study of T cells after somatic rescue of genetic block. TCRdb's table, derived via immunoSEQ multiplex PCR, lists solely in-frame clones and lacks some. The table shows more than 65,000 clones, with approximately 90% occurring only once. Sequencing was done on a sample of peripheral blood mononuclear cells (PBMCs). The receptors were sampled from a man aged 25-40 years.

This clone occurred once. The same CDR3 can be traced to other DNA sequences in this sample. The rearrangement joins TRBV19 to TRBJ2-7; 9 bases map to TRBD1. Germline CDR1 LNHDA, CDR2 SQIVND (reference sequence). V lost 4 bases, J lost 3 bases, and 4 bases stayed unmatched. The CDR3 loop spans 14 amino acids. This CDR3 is CASSRTGDGYEQYF. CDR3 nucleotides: TGTGCCAGTAGTAGGACAGGGGACGGCTACGAGCAGTACTTC.

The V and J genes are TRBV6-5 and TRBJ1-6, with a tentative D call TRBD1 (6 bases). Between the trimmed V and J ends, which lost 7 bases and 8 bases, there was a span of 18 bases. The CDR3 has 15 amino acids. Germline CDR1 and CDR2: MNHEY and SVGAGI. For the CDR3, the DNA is TGTGCCAGCAACCAGGGGCGCCGCCTCGATTCACCCCTCCACTTT. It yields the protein CASNQGRRLDSPLHF.

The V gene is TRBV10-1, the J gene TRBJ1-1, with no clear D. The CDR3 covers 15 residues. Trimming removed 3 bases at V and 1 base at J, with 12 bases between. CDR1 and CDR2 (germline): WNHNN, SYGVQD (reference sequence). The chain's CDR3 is CASSDSWAGNTEAFF. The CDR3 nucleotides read TGCGCCAGCAGTGACTCGTGGGCCGGGAACACTGAAGCTTTCTTT.

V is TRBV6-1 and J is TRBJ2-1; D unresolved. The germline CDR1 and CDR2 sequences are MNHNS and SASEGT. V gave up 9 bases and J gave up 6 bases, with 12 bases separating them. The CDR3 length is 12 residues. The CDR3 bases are TGTGCCAGTACCCGCATAGGCAATGAGCAGTTCTTC. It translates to CASTRIGNEQFF.

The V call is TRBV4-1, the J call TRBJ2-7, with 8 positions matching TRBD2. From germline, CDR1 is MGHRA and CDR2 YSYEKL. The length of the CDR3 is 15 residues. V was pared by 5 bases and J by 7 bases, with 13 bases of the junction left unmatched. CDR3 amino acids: CASSGQGLGMWEQYF. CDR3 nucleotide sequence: TGCGCCAGCAGCGGCCAGGGACTAGGGATGTGGGAGCAGTACTTC.

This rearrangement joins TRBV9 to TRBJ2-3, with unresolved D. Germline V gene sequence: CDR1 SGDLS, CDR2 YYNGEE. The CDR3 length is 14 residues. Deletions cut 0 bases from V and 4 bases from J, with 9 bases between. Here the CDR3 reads CASSVDRHPDTQYF. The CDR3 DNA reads TGTGCCAGCAGCGTAGATCGACACCCAGATACGCAGTATTTT.

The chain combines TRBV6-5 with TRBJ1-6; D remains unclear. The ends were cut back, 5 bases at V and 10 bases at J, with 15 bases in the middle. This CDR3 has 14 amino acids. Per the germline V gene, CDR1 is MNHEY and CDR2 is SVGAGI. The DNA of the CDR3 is TGTGCCAGCAGTCCCGGCTGGGTCAGATCACCCCTCCACTTT. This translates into CASSPGWVRSPLHF.

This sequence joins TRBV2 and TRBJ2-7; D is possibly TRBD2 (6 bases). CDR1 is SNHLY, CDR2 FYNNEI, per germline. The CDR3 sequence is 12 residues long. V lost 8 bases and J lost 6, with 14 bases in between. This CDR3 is CASGDFQGEQYF. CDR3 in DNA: TGTGCCAGCGGGGACTTTCAGGGCGAGCAGTACTTC.

DNA of the CDR3: TGCAGTGCTAGAGATAGGGGGGCGCAGTATTTT. It yields the protein CSARDRGAQYF. V and J are TRBV20-1 and TRBJ2-3; D assignment may be TRBD1 or TRBD2 (6 bases each). Germline V CDR1 and CDR2: DFQATT, SNEGSKA (reference sequence). The V end lost 0 bases, the J end lost 10 bases, and 8 bases lay between the germline ends. The CDR3 sequence is 11 residues long.

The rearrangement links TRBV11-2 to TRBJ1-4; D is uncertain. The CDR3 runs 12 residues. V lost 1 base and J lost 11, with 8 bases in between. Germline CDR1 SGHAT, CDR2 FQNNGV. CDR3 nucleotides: TGTGCCAGCAGCTTAGGCACCCATAAACTGTTTTTT. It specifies CASSLGTHKLFF.

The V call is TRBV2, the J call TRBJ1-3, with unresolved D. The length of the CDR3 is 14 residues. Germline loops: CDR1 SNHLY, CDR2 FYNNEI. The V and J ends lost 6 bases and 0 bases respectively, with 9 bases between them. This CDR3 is CASSRTASGNTIYF. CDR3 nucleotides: TGTGCCAGCAGCAGGACGGCCTCTGGAAACACCATATATTTT.

CDR3 protein: CAISEGSPNTGELFF. In DNA, the CDR3 is TGTGCCATCAGTGAGGGGAGCCCGAACACCGGGGAGCTGTTTTTT. This chain joins TRBV10-3 and TRBJ2-2; tentatively, D is TRBD2 (5 bases). There are 15 residues in the CDR3. The V end lost 2 bases, the J end lost 0 bases, and 7 bases lay between the germline ends. CDR1 is ENHRY and CDR2 is SYGVKD in the germline V gene.

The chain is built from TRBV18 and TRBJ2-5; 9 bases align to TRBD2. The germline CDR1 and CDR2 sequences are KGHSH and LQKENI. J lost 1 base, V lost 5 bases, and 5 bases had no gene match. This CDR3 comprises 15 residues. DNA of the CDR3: TGTGCCAGCTCAATCAGCGGGGGGCCCCAAGAGACCCAGTACTTC. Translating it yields CASSISGGPQETQYF.

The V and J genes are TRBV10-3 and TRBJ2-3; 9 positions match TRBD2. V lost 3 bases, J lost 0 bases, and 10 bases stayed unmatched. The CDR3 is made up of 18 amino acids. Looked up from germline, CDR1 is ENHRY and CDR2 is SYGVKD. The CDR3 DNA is TGTGCCATCAGTGACGTTAGCGGGAGAGGGGGTAGCACAGATACGCAGTATTTT. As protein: CAISDVSGRGGSTDTQYF.

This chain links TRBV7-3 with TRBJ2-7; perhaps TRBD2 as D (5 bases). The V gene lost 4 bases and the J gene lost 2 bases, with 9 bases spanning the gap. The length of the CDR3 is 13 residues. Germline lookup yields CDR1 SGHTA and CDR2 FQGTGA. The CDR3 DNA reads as TGTGCCAGCAGCTCCGGGGATACCTACGAGCAGTACTTC. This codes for CASSSGDTYEQYF.

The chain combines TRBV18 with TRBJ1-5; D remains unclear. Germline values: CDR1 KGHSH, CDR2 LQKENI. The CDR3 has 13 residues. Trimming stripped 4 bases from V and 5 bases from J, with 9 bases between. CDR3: CASSRDTYQPQHF. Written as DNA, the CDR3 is TGTGCCAGCTCACGAGACACCTATCAGCCCCAGCATTTT.

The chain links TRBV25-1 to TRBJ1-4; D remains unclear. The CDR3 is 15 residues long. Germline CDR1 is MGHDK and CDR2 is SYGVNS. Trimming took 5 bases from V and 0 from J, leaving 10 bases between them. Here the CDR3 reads CASSTWTATNEKLFF. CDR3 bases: TGTGCCAGCAGTACCTGGACCGCAACTAATGAAAAACTGTTTTTT.

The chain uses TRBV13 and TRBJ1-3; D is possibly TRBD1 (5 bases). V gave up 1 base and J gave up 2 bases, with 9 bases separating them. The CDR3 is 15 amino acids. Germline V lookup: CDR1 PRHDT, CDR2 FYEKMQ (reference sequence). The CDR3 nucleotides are TGTGCCAGCAGCTTAGAGGTGGGGGCTGGAAACACCATATATTTT. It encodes CASSLEVGAGNTIYF.

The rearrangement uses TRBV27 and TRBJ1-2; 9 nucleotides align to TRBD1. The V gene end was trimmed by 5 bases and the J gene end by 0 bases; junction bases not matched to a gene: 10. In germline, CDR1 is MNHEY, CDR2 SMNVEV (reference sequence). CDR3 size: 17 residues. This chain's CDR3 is CASSPVPGQGPNYGYTF. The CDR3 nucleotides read TGTGCCAGCAGTCCCGTCCCGGGACAGGGACCTAACTATGGCTACACCTTC.

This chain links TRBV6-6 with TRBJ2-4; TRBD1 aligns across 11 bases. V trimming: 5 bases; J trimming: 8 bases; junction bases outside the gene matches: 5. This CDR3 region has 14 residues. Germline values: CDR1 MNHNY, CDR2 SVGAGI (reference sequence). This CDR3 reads CASSHPGQGDIQYF. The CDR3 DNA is TGTGCCAGCAGTCACCCGGGACAGGGGGACATTCAGTACTTC.

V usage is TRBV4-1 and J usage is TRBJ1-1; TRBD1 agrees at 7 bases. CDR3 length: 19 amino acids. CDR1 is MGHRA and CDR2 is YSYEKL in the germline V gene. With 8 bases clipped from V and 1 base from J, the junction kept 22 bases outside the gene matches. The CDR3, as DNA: TGCGCCAGCGGAAGGGGTTTAGGAACAGGGGTAGGTAGGAACACTGAAGCTTTCTTT. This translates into CASGRGLGTGVGRNTEAFF.

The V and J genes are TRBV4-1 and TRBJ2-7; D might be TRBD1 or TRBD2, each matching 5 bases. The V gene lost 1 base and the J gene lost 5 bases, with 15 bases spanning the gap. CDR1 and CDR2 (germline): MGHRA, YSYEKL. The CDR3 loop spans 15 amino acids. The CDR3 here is CASSQVGGGKDEQYF. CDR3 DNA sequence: TGCGCCAGCAGCCAAGTCGGTGGGGGAAAAGACGAGCAGTACTTC.

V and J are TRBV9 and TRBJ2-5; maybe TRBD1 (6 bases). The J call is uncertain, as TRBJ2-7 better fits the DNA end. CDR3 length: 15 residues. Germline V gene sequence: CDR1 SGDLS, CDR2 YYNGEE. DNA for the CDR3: TGTGCCAGCAGCGTAAGTCCAGGACAGATCTACGAGCAGTACTTC. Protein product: CASSVSPGQIYEQYF.

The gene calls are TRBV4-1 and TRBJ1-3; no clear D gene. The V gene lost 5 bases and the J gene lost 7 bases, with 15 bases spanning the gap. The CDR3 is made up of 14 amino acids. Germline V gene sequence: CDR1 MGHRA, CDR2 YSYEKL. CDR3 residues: CASSDHGLGNTIYF. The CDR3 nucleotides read TGCGCCAGCAGCGACCACGGGCTCGGGAACACCATATATTTT.

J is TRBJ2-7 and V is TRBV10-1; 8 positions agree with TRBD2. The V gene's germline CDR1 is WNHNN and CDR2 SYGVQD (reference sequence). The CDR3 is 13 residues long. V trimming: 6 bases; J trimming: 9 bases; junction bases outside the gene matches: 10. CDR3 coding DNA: TGCGCCAGCAGCCCTGCGGGGGGTTTGGTGCAGTACTTC. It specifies CASSPAGGLVQYF.

For the CDR3, the DNA is TGCAGTCCAGCGAGCGAGCAGTACTTC. Protein sequence: CSPASEQYF. The chain links TRBV20-1 to TRBJ2-7; D remains ambiguous. Deletions cut 8 bases from V and 6 bases from J, with 8 bases between. Per the germline V gene, CDR1 is DFQATT and CDR2 is SNEGSKA (reference sequence). The CDR3 spans 9 residues.

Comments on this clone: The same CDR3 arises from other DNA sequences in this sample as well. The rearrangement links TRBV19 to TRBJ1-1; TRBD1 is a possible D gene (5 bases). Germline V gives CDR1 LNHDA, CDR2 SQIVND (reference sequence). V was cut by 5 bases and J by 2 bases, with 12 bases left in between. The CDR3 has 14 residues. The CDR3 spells CASSPRDRNTEAFF. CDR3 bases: TGTGCCAGTAGTCCCCGGGACCGTAACACTGAAGCTTTCTTT.

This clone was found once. The CDR3, as DNA: TGTGCCAGCAGCTTTAGACTAGCCTCCTACGAGCAGTACTTC. Amino acids: CASSFRLASYEQYF. This chain joins TRBV12-1 and TRBJ2-5; the table calls TRBD2, which could not be checked here. The J call is uncertain, as TRBJ2-7 better fits the DNA end. TRBV12-1 constitutes a pseudogene. The CDR3 covers 14 residues.

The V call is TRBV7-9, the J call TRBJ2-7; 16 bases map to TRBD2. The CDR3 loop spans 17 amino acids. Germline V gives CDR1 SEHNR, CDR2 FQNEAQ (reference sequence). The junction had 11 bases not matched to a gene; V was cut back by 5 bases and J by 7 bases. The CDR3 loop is CASSLPGLAGGPGEQYF. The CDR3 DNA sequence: TGTGCCAGCAGCCTCCCGGGACTAGCGGGAGGGCCTGGAGAGCAGTACTTC.

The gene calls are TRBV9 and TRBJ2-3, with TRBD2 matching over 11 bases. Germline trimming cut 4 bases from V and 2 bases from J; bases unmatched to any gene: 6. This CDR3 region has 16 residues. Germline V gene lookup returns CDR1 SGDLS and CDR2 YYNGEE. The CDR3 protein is CASSLTSGSSTDTQYF. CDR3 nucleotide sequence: TGTGCCAGCAGCCTAACTAGCGGGAGTTCCACAGATACGCAGTATTTT.

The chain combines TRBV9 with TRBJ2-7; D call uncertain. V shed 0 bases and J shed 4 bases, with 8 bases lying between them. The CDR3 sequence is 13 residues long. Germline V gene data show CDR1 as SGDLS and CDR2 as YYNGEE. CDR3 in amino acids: CASSVDKGYEQYF. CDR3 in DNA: TGTGCCAGCAGCGTAGATAAGGGTTACGAGCAGTACTTC. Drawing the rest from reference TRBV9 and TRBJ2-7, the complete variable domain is DSGVTQTPKHLITATGQRVTLRCSPRSGDLSVYWYQQSLDQGLQFLIQYYNGEERAKGNILERFSAQQFPDLHSELNLSSLELGDSALYFCASSVDKGYEQYFGPGTRLTVT.

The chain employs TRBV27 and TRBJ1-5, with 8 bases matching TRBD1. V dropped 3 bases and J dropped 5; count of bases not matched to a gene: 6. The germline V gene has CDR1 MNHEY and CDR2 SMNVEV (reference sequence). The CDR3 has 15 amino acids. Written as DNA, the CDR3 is TGTGCCAGCAGTTTCTCAGGGGGCATGGATCAGCCCCAGCATTTT. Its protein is CASSFSGGMDQPQHF.